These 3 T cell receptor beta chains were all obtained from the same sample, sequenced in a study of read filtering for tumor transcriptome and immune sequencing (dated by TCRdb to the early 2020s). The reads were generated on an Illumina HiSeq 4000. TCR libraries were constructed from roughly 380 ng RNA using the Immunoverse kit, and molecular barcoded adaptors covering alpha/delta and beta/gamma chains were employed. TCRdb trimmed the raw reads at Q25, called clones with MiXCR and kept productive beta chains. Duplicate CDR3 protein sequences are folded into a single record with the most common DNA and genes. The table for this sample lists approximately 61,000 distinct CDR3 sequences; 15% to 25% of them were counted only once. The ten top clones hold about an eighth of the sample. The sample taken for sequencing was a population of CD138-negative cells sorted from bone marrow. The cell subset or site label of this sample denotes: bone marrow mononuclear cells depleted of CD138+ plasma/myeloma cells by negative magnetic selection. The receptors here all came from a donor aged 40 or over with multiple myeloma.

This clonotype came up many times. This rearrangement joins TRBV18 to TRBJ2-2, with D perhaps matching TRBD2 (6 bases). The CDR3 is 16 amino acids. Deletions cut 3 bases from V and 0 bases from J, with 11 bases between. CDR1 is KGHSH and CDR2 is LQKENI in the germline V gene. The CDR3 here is CASSPLLASNTGELFF. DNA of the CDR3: TGTGCCAGCTCACCGTTGCTAGCGTCGAACACCGGGGAGCTGTTTTTT.

The CDR3 DNA reads as TGTGCCAGCAGCAAGGGACAGGGAGGCCGGGAGCTGTTTTTT. This translates into CASSKGQGGRELFF. The chain recombines TRBV11-1 with TRBJ2-2; 9 bases align to TRBD1. The CDR3 is made up of 14 amino acids. After removal of 5 bases from V and 9 bases from J, the junction contained 7 bases not matched to a gene. CDR1 is SGHAT, CDR2 FQDESV, per germline (reference sequence).

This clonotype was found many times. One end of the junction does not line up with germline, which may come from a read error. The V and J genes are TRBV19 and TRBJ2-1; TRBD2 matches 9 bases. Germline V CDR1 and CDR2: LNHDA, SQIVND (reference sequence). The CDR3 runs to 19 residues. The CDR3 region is CASSIEGSGGRSSYNEQFF. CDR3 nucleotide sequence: TGTGCCAGTAGTATAGAGGGTAGCGGGGGCCGCAGCTCCTACAATGAGCAGTTCTTT.